Below are 25 T cell receptor beta chains sequenced from a single sample in a study of shared clonotypes between healthy human individuals. The data were produced by immunoSEQ multiplex PCR, yet TCRdb's version contains in-frame clones alone and is incomplete. The repertoire consists of about 2 million clones, with roughly 96% occurring once and the leading ten covering 0.1% to 0.15%. The sample was naive CD4+ T cells sorted from blood. Subset meaning: CD45RA+ positively selected. The source of these receptors is a man between 18 and 29 years old in good health.

V gene TRBV5-1 combines with J gene TRBJ2-2; 9 nucleotides line up with TRBD1. Per the germline V gene, CDR1 is SGHRS and CDR2 is YFSETQ. The CDR3 covers 16 residues. Trimming cost V 4 bases and J 0 bases; bases outside gene matches: 4. CDR3 sequence: CASSHRDRANTGELFF. The CDR3 region has the DNA TGCGCCAGCAGCCACCGGGACAGGGCGAACACCGGGGAGCTGTTTTTT.

V gene TRBV19 combines with J gene TRBJ1-6, with D uncertain. CDR3 length equals 14 residues. Between the trimmed V and J ends, which lost 5 bases and 6 bases, there was a span of 11 bases. Looked up from germline, CDR1 is LNHDA and CDR2 is SQIVND (reference sequence). The CDR3, as DNA: TGTGCCAGTAGTTTGCTGGGGAGTAATTCACCCCTCCACTTT. Amino acids: CASSLLGSNSPLHF.

This clone has just one count. The chain employs TRBV5-8 and TRBJ2-5; TRBD1 matches 9 bases. The germline gives CDR1 SGHTS, CDR2 YDEGEE. Trimming took 0 bases from V and 0 from J; bases not matched to a gene: 0. The CDR3 totals 15 residues. The CDR3 here is CASSLGDRDQETQYF. The CDR3 bases are TGTGCCAGCAGCTTGGGGGACAGGGACCAAGAGACCCAGTACTTC.

Remarks on this clone: At the DNA level, this CDR3 is encoded by other sequences in the same sample as well. CDR3 amino acids: CASSPGTVSYEQYF. The CDR3 nucleotides are TGTGCCAGCTCACCCGGGACAGTTTCCTACGAGCAGTACTTC. This rearrangement joins TRBV18 to TRBJ2-7; 7 nucleotides match TRBD1. Trimming at V came to 3 bases and at J to 1 base, leaving 3 bases not matched to a gene. CDR3 length: 14 amino acids. Germline CDR1 reads KGHSH; CDR2 reads LQKENI.

On this clone: At the DNA level, this CDR3 is encoded by other sequences in the same sample as well. The chain couples TRBV30 to TRBJ2-7, with D possibly matching TRBD2 (5 bases). CDR3 size: 12 residues. The germline V gene encodes CDR1 GTSNPN and CDR2 SVGIG (reference sequence). V lost 0 bases and J 5 bases, leaving 8 bases between the germline ends. CDR3 residues: CAWSVRGNEQYF. The CDR3 coding sequence is TGTGCCTGGAGTGTACGAGGGAACGAGCAGTACTTC.

Notes on this clone: The sample has other DNA sequences that encode this CDR3 too. The chain joins TRBV30 to TRBJ2-3; 11 bases fit TRBD2. The germline gives CDR1 GTSNPN, CDR2 SVGIG (reference sequence). Losses at the gene ends were 1 base for V and 2 bases for J; bases not matched to a gene: 2. This CDR3 spans 15 amino acids. The CDR3 nucleotides are TGTGCCTGGAGTGGACTAGCGGGGTACACAGATACGCAGTATTTT. Protein: CAWSGLAGYTDTQYF. The full variable domain, with the rest looked up from reference TRBV30 and TRBJ2-3, is SQTIHQWPATLVQPVGSPLSLECTVEGTSNPNLYWYRQAAGRGLQLLFYSVGIGQISSEVPQNLSASRPQDRQFILSSKKLLLSDSGFYLCAWSGLAGYTDTQYFGPGTRLTVL.

V is TRBV30 and J is TRBJ2-3; 16 positions match TRBD2. Trimming at V came to 1 base and at J to 6 bases, leaving 1 base not matched to a gene. From germline, CDR1 is GTSNPN and CDR2 SVGIG (reference sequence). The CDR3 is 15 residues long. The CDR3 is CAWSGGLAGGDTQYF. Here the CDR3 DNA reads TGTGCCTGGAGTGGGGGACTAGCGGGAGGGGATACGCAGTATTTT. Variable domain in full (rest from reference TRBV30 and TRBJ2-3): SQTIHQWPATLVQPVGSPLSLECTVEGTSNPNLYWYRQAAGRGLQLLFYSVGIGQISSEVPQNLSASRPQDRQFILSSKKLLLSDSGFYLCAWSGGLAGGDTQYFGPGTRLTVL.

The genes are TRBV18 and TRBJ1-2, with D perhaps matching TRBD1 (5 bases). Germline CDR1 is KGHSH and CDR2 is LQKENI. V lost 2 bases and J 6 bases, leaving 10 bases between the germline ends. The CDR3 contains 13 residues. The CDR3 region has the DNA TGTGCCAGCTCACCAGAGTGGGGCGATGGCTACACCTTC. This gives the protein CASSPEWGDGYTF.

CDR3 in DNA: TGTGCCAGCAGAGACGTGGACAGCTACGAGCAGTACTTC. Its translation: CASRDVDSYEQYF. The chain combines TRBV6-6 with TRBJ2-7; tentative D call: TRBD1 (6 bases). Per the germline V gene, CDR1 is MNHNY and CDR2 is SVGAGI (reference sequence). The CDR3 totals 13 residues. V lost 6 bases, J lost 3 bases, and 12 bases lay in between.

The chain recombines TRBV5-1 with TRBJ2-3, with TRBD2 identical over 8 bases. J was trimmed by 2 bases and V by 5 bases; bases with no gene match: 7. This CDR3 has 15 amino acids. Germline CDR1 reads SGHRS; CDR2 reads YFSETQ. CDR3 DNA sequence: TGCGCCAGCAGTGCGGGGGGTGTGGTCACAGATACGCAGTATTTT. It is translated as CASSAGGVVTDTQYF.

The chain employs TRBV5-4 and TRBJ1-6; D possibly corresponds to TRBD1 (6 bases). Germline V gives CDR1 SGHNT, CDR2 YYREEE (reference sequence). This CDR3 has 15 amino acids. The ends were cut back, 0 bases at V and 6 bases at J, with 10 bases in the middle. CDR3 sequence (DNA): TGTGCCAGCAGCTTGGGGGGGCTAGTTAATTCACCCCTCCACTTT. It specifies CASSLGGLVNSPLHF.

The chain links TRBV5-4 to TRBJ2-7; perhaps TRBD1 as D (6 bases). V lost 0 bases and J lost 7, with 14 bases in between. The length of the CDR3 is 14 residues. The V gene's germline CDR1 is SGHNT and CDR2 YYREEE (reference sequence). CDR3 nucleotides: TGTGCCAGCAGCTTGGACAGGGTAGCTGGGGAGCAGTACTTC. Translation: CASSLDRVAGEQYF.

V is TRBV5-1 and J is TRBJ2-7; D is tentatively TRBD1 or TRBD2 (5 bases each). Germline lookup yields CDR1 SGHRS and CDR2 YFSETQ. This CDR3 comprises 16 residues. The V end was cut by 3 bases, the J end by 6 bases, with 22 bases between. The CDR3 sequence is CASSSNPGTAVSEQYF. The CDR3 DNA sequence: TGCGCCAGCAGCTCGAACCCCGGGACCGCTGTGAGCGAGCAGTACTTC. Full variable domain (outside the CDR3, taken from reference TRBV5-1 and TRBJ2-7): KAGVTQTPRYLIKTRGQQVTLSCSPISGHRSVSWYQQTPGQGLQFLFEYFSETQRNKGNFPGRFSGRQFSNSRSEMNVSTLELGDSALYLCASSSNPGTAVSEQYFGPGTRLTVT.

This CDR3 is CASSVRTGAGSYNEQFF. The CDR3 region has the DNA TGTGCCAGCAGCGTTCGGACAGGGGCGGGTTCCTACAATGAGCAGTTCTTC. V gene TRBV9 combines with J gene TRBJ2-1; 9 bases are shared with TRBD1. The germline gives CDR1 SGDLS, CDR2 YYNGEE. This CDR3 is built from 17 residues. V shed 2 bases and J 1 base; nucleotides not matched to a gene: 7.

V gene TRBV6-5 combines with J gene TRBJ2-7; 7 bases fit TRBD1. Losses at the gene ends were 5 bases for V and 6 bases for J; bases not matched to a gene: 10. The CDR3 has 14 amino acids. CDR1 is MNHEY, CDR2 SVGAGI, per germline. The CDR3 here is CASSRGQPGSEQYF. In DNA, the CDR3 is TGTGCCAGCAGTCGGGGACAGCCCGGCTCCGAGCAGTACTTC.

J is TRBJ2-5 and V is TRBV6-5; 7 bases map to TRBD2. Germline V gives CDR1 MNHEY, CDR2 SVGAGI. V dropped 4 bases and J dropped 2; count of bases not matched to a gene: 1. The CDR3 is made up of 13 amino acids. CDR3 sequence: CASSFGGQETQYF. The CDR3 bases are TGTGCCAGCAGTTTCGGGGGGCAAGAGACCCAGTACTTC.

This rearrangement joins TRBV7-6 to TRBJ2-5, with TRBD2 matching 8 bases. V lost 7 bases and J lost 4; bases outside the gene matches: 8. The CDR3 contains 14 residues. Germline lookup yields CDR1 SGHVS and CDR2 FNYEAQ. CDR3: CASTKGGGRETQYF. The CDR3 DNA is TGTGCCAGCACCAAAGGCGGGGGGAGAGAGACCCAGTACTTC.

This chain uses TRBV15 with TRBJ1-4; D perhaps matches TRBD1 (6 bases). This CDR3 contains 16 residues. Trimming cost V 2 bases and J 2 bases, with 12 bases left between them. Germline V gives CDR1 LNHNV, CDR2 YYDKDF (reference sequence). CDR3 residues: CATSRRTGQTNEKLFF. CDR3 nucleotides: TGTGCCACCAGCAGACGAACAGGGCAGACTAATGAAAAACTGTTTTTT.

Comments on this clone: A much more abundant neighbour one base away suggests this may be a read error. The CDR3 here is CASSASGRSDTQYF. The CDR3 DNA reads TGTGCCAGCAGCGCCTCTGGGCGCTCCGATACGCAGTATTTT. The V and J genes are TRBV9 and TRBJ2-3; D is uncertain. This CDR3 is built from 14 residues. From germline, CDR1 is SGDLS and CDR2 YYNGEE. With 3 bases removed from V and 6 bases from J, the gap between germline ends came to 14 bases. The variable domain in full, with the rest retrieved from reference TRBV9 and TRBJ2-3, is DSGVTQTPKHLITATGQRVTLRCSPRSGDLSVYWYQQSLDQGLQFLIQYYNGEERAKGNILERFSAQQFPDLHSELNLSSLELGDSALYFCASSASGRSDTQYFGPGTRLTVL.

For this clone: Other DNA sequences in this specimen translate into the identical CDR3. This chain uses TRBV5-1 with TRBJ1-1, with 8 bases aligning to TRBD1. The junction had 3 bases not matched to a gene; V was cut back by 0 bases and J by 5 bases. The CDR3 runs 14 residues. The germline CDR1 and CDR2 sequences are SGHRS and YFSETQ. The CDR3 spells CASSLGQGRTEAFF. The CDR3 DNA reads TGCGCCAGCAGCTTGGGACAGGGGCGAACTGAAGCTTTCTTT.

The chain couples TRBV25-1 to TRBJ1-2; D uncertain. From germline, CDR1 is MGHDK and CDR2 SYGVNS. Trimming shortened V by 5 bases and J by 6 bases, and 13 bases separated the two germline ends. The CDR3 covers 13 residues. The CDR3 DNA follows: TGTGCCAGCAGTTTTGGGCTCGCGGATGGCTACACCTTC. Its translation is CASSFGLADGYTF.

A note on this clone: The sample holds other DNA sequences that translate to the same CDR3. The chain recombines TRBV7-2 with TRBJ2-7; 7 positions match TRBD2. The germline gives CDR1 SGHTA, CDR2 FQGNSA. The CDR3 contains 14 residues. Trimming cost V 3 bases and J 1 base; bases outside gene matches: 3. CDR3 coding DNA: TGTGCCAGCAGCTTTGCGGGAGTGTCCTACGAGCAGTACTTC. Protein: CASSFAGVSYEQYF.

Worth noting for this clone: The identical CDR3 is also encoded by other nucleotide sequences in the sample. The rearrangement links TRBV7-9 to TRBJ1-1; D is unresolved. This CDR3 is built from 13 residues. The V gene lost 2 bases and the J gene lost 2 bases, with 6 bases spanning the gap. From germline, CDR1 is SEHNR and CDR2 FQNEAQ (reference sequence). Here the CDR3 DNA reads TGTGCCAGCAGCTTACAGGTTAACACTGAAGCTTTCTTT. This encodes CASSLQVNTEAFF.

The DNA for the CDR3 is TGTGCCATCGACAGGGGGGTGAACACTGAAGCTTTCTTT. Its protein is CAIDRGVNTEAFF. The V call is TRBV10-3, the J call TRBJ1-1; 9 nucleotides match TRBD1. This CDR3 comprises 13 residues. Germline assignment: CDR1 ENHRY and CDR2 SYGVKD. V trimming: 8 bases; J trimming: 0 bases; junction bases outside the gene matches: 1.

As DNA, the CDR3 is TGTGCCAGCAGCCAAAACGGGGTAACCTATGGCTACACCTTC. Amino acid sequence: CASSQNGVTYGYTF. The chain couples TRBV28 to TRBJ1-2; D uncertain. This CDR3 is built from 14 residues. The ends were cut back, 6 bases at V and 4 bases at J, with 15 bases in the middle. Germline CDR1 MDHEN, CDR2 SYDVKM.